A selection of T cell receptor beta chains follows, all from one sample in a study of T cells in Graves' hyperthyroidism and ophthalmopathy. One entry per CDR3 protein results from TCRdb running MiXCR on the multiplex PCR reads. The sample includes 600,000 to 850,000 distinct CDR3 sequences, 15% to 20% of them seen just once. What was sequenced was blood. These receptors were taken from a woman aged 45-65 years with Graves' hyperthyroidism that later progressed to Graves' ophthalmopathy. Both conserved end residues are part of each CDR3. A D gene is named only where the DNA matches it firmly. Clone sizes are given selectively: once, few, many, or a class where the clone is expanded.

cdr3_nt cdr3_aa clone_size v_call d_call j_call
TGTGCCAGCAGGCAGCGGGGGGGCTCCTACAATGAGCAGTTCTTC CASRQRGGSYNEQFF - TRBV6-1 TRBD2 TRBJ2-1
TGTGCCAGCAGCTGGAATCAGGGAGATTTCTATGGCTACACCTTC CASSWNQGDFYGYTF many TRBV11-2 - TRBJ1-2
TGTGCCAGCAGCGTCGTAGCGGGGGCCAACAATGAGCAGTTCTTC CASSVVAGANNEQFF - TRBV9 TRBD2 TRBJ2-1
TGCAGTGCTGAGCGGACTAGCAGCACAGATACGCAGTATTTT CSAERTSSTDTQYF few TRBV20-1 TRBD2 TRBJ2-3
TGCAGTGCTAGTACCCAGACTAGGTCGCCCTACGAGCAGTACTTC CSASTQTRSPYEQYF few TRBV20-1 - TRBJ2-7
TGCAGTGCATGCGACCGACTAAGATCCTACAATGAGCAGTTCTTC CSACDRLRSYNEQFF - TRBV20-1 - TRBJ2-1
TGCGCCAGCAGCCCCGTTGGTGGGGCGGTCACTGAAGCTTTCTTT CASSPVGGAVTEAFF - TRBV5-1 - TRBJ1-1
TGTGCCAGCAGCGTTTATGTAGTGGGCACTGAAGCTTTCTTT CASSVYVVGTEAFF few TRBV9 - TRBJ1-1
TGTGCCAGCAGCTTAGTGGGGATGGAGACTGGCTACACCTTC CASSLVGMETGYTF - TRBV7-9 - TRBJ1-2
TGTGCCAGCAGTTTTCTAGCGGGGGGTCCCGGCACCGGGGAGCTGTTTTTT CASSFLAGGPGTGELFF - TRBV12-3/TRBV12-4 TRBD2 TRBJ2-2
TGTGCCAGTAGTAAGAGCCAGGGGTCCGAGCAGTACTTC CASSKSQGSEQYF few TRBV19 - TRBJ2-7
TGTGCCAGCAGAGAACAGGGTGAGGAGACCCAGTACTTC CASREQGEETQYF few TRBV6-1 - TRBJ2-5
TGTGCCATCACCCGGGACAGGTCGAATTCACCCCTCCACTTT CAITRDRSNSPLHF - TRBV10-3 TRBD1 TRBJ1-6
TGTGCCATCAGTGACGGCCACTATGGCTACACCTTC CAISDGHYGYTF few TRBV10-3 - TRBJ1-2
TGCAGCGTTAAGGGTTTCGCGGGGAATGAGCAGTTCTTC CSVKGFAGNEQFF few TRBV29-1 - TRBJ2-1
TGCGCCAGCAGCTTGTTAGGGTTAACTGAAGCTTTCTTT CASSLLGLTEAFF many TRBV5-1 - TRBJ1-1
TGTGCCAGCAGCTTAGGACAGGGGAGCACTGGAAACACCATATATTTT CASSLGQGSTGNTIYF - TRBV13 TRBD1 TRBJ1-3
TGTGCCAGCAGCGACCTCCCGACAGGCAACACCGGGGAGCTGTTTTTT CASSDLPTGNTGELFF many TRBV11-2 - TRBJ2-2
TGTGCCAGCAGCTTAAGGGACTCCTACAATGAGCAGTTCTTC CASSLRDSYNEQFF many TRBV11-2 - TRBJ2-1
TGTGCCAGCAGCGCGACAGGAGTCTCTGGAAACACCATATATTTT CASSATGVSGNTIYF - TRBV6-1 - TRBJ1-3
TGCGCCAGCAGCCCCCGAGTCCAGCGGGGGGGAATGAATGAGCAGTTCTTC CASSPRVQRGGMNEQFF many TRBV5-1 TRBD2 TRBJ2-1
TGCAGTGCTACGGACAGGGACCGCGGTGGCTACACCTTC CSATDRDRGGYTF - TRBV20-1 TRBD1 TRBJ1-2
TGTGCCAGCAGCGTAGAAGGAAGGCACCAAGAGACCCAGTACTTC CASSVEGRHQETQYF - TRBV9 - TRBJ2-5
TGTGCCAGCAGCTTCGAACAGGGGATCTACGAGCAGTACTTC CASSFEQGIYEQYF few TRBV5-6 TRBD1 TRBJ2-7
TGTGCCAGCAGTTTCCGGGACAGGGACAACGAGCAGTACTTC CASSFRDRDNEQYF - TRBV27 TRBD1 TRBJ2-7
TGTGCCAGCAGCGGAAGGGGGCAGGTTTGGAATGAGCAGTTCTTC CASSGRGQVWNEQFF - TRBV9 TRBD1 TRBJ2-1
TGTGCCAGCAGCTGGACTAGCGGGGGGGCAGTTGAGCAGTTCTTC CASSWTSGGAVEQFF - TRBV7-3 TRBD2 TRBJ2-1
TGTGCCAGCAGCTTTTCTCAGGCAAACACTGAAGCTTTCTTT CASSFSQANTEAFF - TRBV7-2 - TRBJ1-1
TGTGCCAGCAGCTTCTCCGGACTAGGGGACACAGATACGCAGTATTTT CASSFSGLGDTDTQYF many TRBV11-2 TRBD2 TRBJ2-3
TGTGCCTGGGGTAACCCCTGGACAGGGGAAAAAGATACGCAGTATTTT CAWGNPWTGEKDTQYF - TRBV30 TRBD1 TRBJ2-3
TGTGCCAGCAGTGAGGACAGGTTGGGAGAATATAGCAATCAGCCCCAGCATTTT CASSEDRLGEYSNQPQHF many TRBV2 TRBD1 TRBJ1-5
TGCAGTGCTAGAGGGTCAGGGTCCTACGAGCAGTACTTC CSARGSGSYEQYF many TRBV20-1 - TRBJ2-7
TGTGCCAGCAGGGGGCCAGGTTTGGGAATCCGAGCTTTCTTT CASRGPGLGIRAFF few TRBV3-1 - TRBJ1-1
TGTGCCAGCAGTTTGATCGACAGTAGGGGCAATCAGCCCCAGCATTTT CASSLIDSRGNQPQHF - TRBV28 - TRBJ1-5
TGTGCCAGCAGCGCGGACGCTGGTGGAAACGAAAAACTGTTTTTT CASSADAGGNEKLFF many TRBV3-1 - TRBJ1-4
TGCAGTGCTCCCCCGGGGACAGGGGGAGGCTATGGCTACACCTTC CSAPPGTGGGYGYTF few TRBV20-1 TRBD1 TRBJ1-2
TGTGCCAGCAGACGAAACGGACAGGCAGTGGGGGATACGCAGTATTTT CASRRNGQAVGDTQYF many TRBV7-3 TRBD1 TRBJ2-3
TGCAGTGCCAATCGAGGAAACACCATATATTTT CSANRGNTIYF - TRBV20-1 - TRBJ1-3
TGTGTCTGCCGGACAGGGGGCTACAATGAGCAGTTCTTC CVCRTGGYNEQFF many TRBV11-2 TRBD1 TRBJ2-1
TGTGCCAGCAGCCCTGACCAGGGTATCGACACTGAAGCTTTCTTT CASSPDQGIDTEAFF many TRBV3-1 - TRBJ1-1
TGTGCCAGCAGGACAAGCGGGGTAGGACTGGAGACCCAGTACTTC CASRTSGVGLETQYF - TRBV3-1 TRBD2 TRBJ2-5
TGTGCCTCTACCTACAACACTGAAGCTTTCTTT CASTYNTEAFF many TRBV30 - TRBJ1-1
TGTGCCAGCAGCTTAGTGACAGAGCAGTTCTTC CASSLVTEQFF many TRBV11-2 - TRBJ2-1
TGTGCCAGCAGCACCACGGACAGCTACAATGAGCAGTTCTTC CASSTTDSYNEQFF many TRBV7-9 - TRBJ2-1
TGCAGTGCTAGAGATACGGCAGGGGGCATTCAGTACTTC CSARDTAGGIQYF many TRBV20-1 TRBD1 TRBJ2-4
TGCAGCGTTGGCCGGGACAGGATCGGGGAGCTGTTTTTT CSVGRDRIGELFF - TRBV29-1 TRBD1 TRBJ2-2
TGTGCCAGCCAAAGACAGGGGGCTTTTTCAGCTTTCTTT CASQRQGAFSAFF few TRBV6-2/TRBV6-3 TRBD1 TRBJ1-1
TGTGCCAGCAGCTTTCGACAGGGGGATGAGAGCGAGCAGTACTTC CASSFRQGDESEQYF many TRBV9 TRBD1 TRBJ2-7
TGTGCCAGCAGTTTATCCCTCACAGGGGCTAGCACAGATACGCAGTATTTT CASSLSLTGASTDTQYF few TRBV27 TRBD1 TRBJ2-3
TGTGCCAGCACGTCAGGTGGCCGGGAGCTGTTTTTT CASTSGGRELFF few TRBV9 - TRBJ2-2
TGTGCCAGCAGCCTAACGGACAGGTACACTGAAGCTTTCTTT CASSLTDRYTEAFF many TRBV3-1 TRBD1 TRBJ1-1
TGTGCCAGCAGCTTAGGACTGGGGCCGGGGGAAGATACGCAGTATTTT CASSLGLGPGEDTQYF - TRBV7-2 - TRBJ2-3
TGTGCCAGCAGCCAAGTTGGGCAGGCGAACTATGGCTACACCTTC CASSQVGQANYGYTF many TRBV3-1 - TRBJ1-2